This TCR beta chain was documented in a study of regulatory T cells in long-lasting Graves disease. This clonotype has a count of ten or more. As for time point: newly diagnosed GD, antithyroid drugs for less than 3 months. The TCR library was made from RNA extracted from PBMCs. V gave up 5 bases and J gave up 9 bases; unmatched junction bases: 9. Germline-derived CDR1 and CDR2 are PRHDT and FYEKMQ (reference sequence). The CDR3 totals 13 residues. Arm-PCR with iRepertoire HTBI primers amplified the CDR3 regions for these TCR beta libraries. MiXCR was run by TCRdb on the multiplex PCR reads, yielding one entry per CDR3 protein. The data hold about 620,000 distinct CDR3 sequences, with about 16% observed a single time. The same sample was also used in a study of T cells in Graves' hyperthyroidism and ophthalmopathy.

This chain connects TRBV13 to TRBJ1-2, with TRBD1 matching over 7 bases. Source: peripheral blood mononuclear cells (PBMCs), taken at new diagnosis, from a patient treated with antithyroid drugs. The origin of this receptor is a young woman with Graves disease. CDR3 sequence reads: CASSTQGMPRYTF. As DNA, the CDR3 is TGTGCCAGCAGCACACAGGGGATGCCTCGCTACACCTTC.